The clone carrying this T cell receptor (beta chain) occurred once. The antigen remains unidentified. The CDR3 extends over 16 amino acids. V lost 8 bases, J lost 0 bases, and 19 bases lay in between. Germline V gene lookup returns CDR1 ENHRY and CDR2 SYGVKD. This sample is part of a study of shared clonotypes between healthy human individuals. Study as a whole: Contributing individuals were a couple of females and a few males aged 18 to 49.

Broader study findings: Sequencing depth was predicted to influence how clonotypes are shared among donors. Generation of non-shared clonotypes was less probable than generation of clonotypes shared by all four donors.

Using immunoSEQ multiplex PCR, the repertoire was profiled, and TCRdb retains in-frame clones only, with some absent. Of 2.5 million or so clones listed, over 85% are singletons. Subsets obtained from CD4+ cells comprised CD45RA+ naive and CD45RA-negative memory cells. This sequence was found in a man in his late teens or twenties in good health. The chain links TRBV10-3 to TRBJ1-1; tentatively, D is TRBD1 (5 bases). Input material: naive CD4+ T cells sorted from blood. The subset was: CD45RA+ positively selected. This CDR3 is CAIPPGARAMNTEAFF. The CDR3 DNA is TGTGCCATCCCCCCTGGCGCCAGGGCCATGAACACTGAAGCTTTCTTT.